One and the same sample provided the 28 T cell receptor beta chains below, sequenced in a study of PD-1 blockade in classical Hodgkin lymphoma (dated by TCRdb to the early 2020s). Library preparation used the immunoSEQ multiplex PCR assay. Not all clones reach the TCRdb copy of this immuneACCESS table, which keeps in-frame sequences only. Checked studies attribute under half of the gap to unresolved V genes and leave the rest unexplained. This sample holds roughly 42,000 clones; over 55% were observed only once. Less than 4% of the sample is in the top ten clones. Taken with the paper, the label for time point translates to: cycle 1 day 1 (C1D1), immediately before nivolumab initiation. Relapse after autologous stem cell transplantation had occurred in all trial patients, and cohorts A, B and C were distinguished by prior brentuximab vedotin exposure. The sequencing used peripheral blood mononuclear cells (PBMCs), collected at baseline. These receptors were obtained from a human donor with classical Hodgkin lymphoma.

The V call is TRBV27, the J call TRBJ2-1, with D possibly being TRBD1 (6 bases). The CDR3 has 13 amino acids. The germline V and J ends were trimmed by 8 bases and 4 bases, with 12 bases remaining between them. The germline V gene has CDR1 MNHEY and CDR2 SMNVEV (reference sequence). CDR3 residues: CASGRTAYNEQFF. In nucleotides, the CDR3 is TGTGCCAGCGGCCGGACAGCTTACAATGAGCAGTTCTTC.

This clone was observed a few times. The chain links TRBV9 to TRBJ1-3; D not resolved. The CDR3 consists of 13 residues. The V gene's germline CDR1 is SGDLS and CDR2 YYNGEE. With 0 bases removed from V and 0 bases from J, the gap between germline ends came to 1 base. The CDR3 DNA reads as TGTGCCAGCAGCGTAGGCTCTGGAAACACCATATATTTT. Translated, it gives CASSVGSGNTIYF.

This clone was counted between two and nine times. Other DNA sequences in the sample encode the same CDR3. The chain uses TRBV7-2 and TRBJ1-1; 9 positions agree with TRBD1. Germline V gene sequence: CDR1 SGHTA, CDR2 FQGNSA. The CDR3 sequence is 13 residues long. V trimming: 3 bases; J trimming: 4 bases; junction bases outside the gene matches: 0. The CDR3 loop is CASSLTGGTEAFF. The CDR3 coding sequence is TGTGCCAGCAGCTTGACAGGGGGCACTGAAGCTTTCTTT.

In DNA, the CDR3 is TGTGCCAGCAGGCCCCTCCCGGGACAGGGGCCTCAGCCCCAGCATTTT. Residues: CASRPLPGQGPQPQHF. The genes are TRBV6-6 and TRBJ1-5, with 10 positions matching TRBD1. The trim removed 6 bases at V and 6 bases at J, leaving 11 bases unmatched. Germline CDR1 is MNHNY and CDR2 is SVGAGI (reference sequence). The CDR3 runs 16 residues.

This clone is deemed medium-sized (0.01 to 0.1%). The genes are TRBV6-6 and TRBJ2-1, with TRBD2 identical over 12 bases. The CDR3 totals 15 residues. J gave up 13 bases and V 4 bases, and 11 bases lay outside the gene matches. CDR1 is MNHNY and CDR2 is SVGAGI in the germline V gene (reference sequence). The CDR3 DNA reads TGTGCCAGCAGTTCCCCGGCTAGCGGGGGGGCCAGACAGTTCTTC. It is translated as CASSSPASGGARQFF.

The chain joins TRBV7-9 to TRBJ1-5; D is unclear. Trimming took 5 bases from V and 2 from J, leaving 10 bases between them. CDR1 is SEHNR and CDR2 is FQNEAQ in the germline V gene (reference sequence). The CDR3 covers 14 residues. In DNA, the CDR3 is TGTGCCAGCAGCGTCGGTATTGGCAATCAGCCCCAGCATTTT. Protein sequence: CASSVGIGNQPQHF.

This clone appeared once. This chain uses TRBV6-1 with TRBJ1-3; 9 bases line up with TRBD1. Trimming cost V 4 bases and J 2 bases; bases outside gene matches: 12. This CDR3 spans 18 amino acids. The V gene's germline CDR1 is MNHNS and CDR2 SASEGT. DNA for the CDR3: TGTGCCAGCAGTGCATTGACCCGGACAGGGGTGCCTGGAAACACCATATATTTT. This encodes CASSALTRTGVPGNTIYF.

This chain joins TRBV11-2 and TRBJ2-5; TRBD2 might be the D (5 bases). Deletions cut 5 bases from V and 2 bases from J, with 12 bases between. The CDR3 extends over 14 amino acids. The germline V gene encodes CDR1 SGHAT and CDR2 FQNNGV. The CDR3 region has the DNA TGTGCCAGCAGCCCTAGAACTAGTCAAGAGACCCAGTACTTC. Translating it yields CASSPRTSQETQYF.

V gene TRBV5-6 combines with J gene TRBJ2-5, with 9 nucleotides matching TRBD2. After removal of 0 bases from V and 5 bases from J, the junction contained 8 bases not matched to a gene. CDR1 and CDR2 from the germline V gene are SGHDT and YYEEEE. This CDR3 comprises 16 residues. CDR3 in DNA: TGTGCCAGCAGCTTGGCCGGCGGGACTAGCTACGAGACCCAGTACTTC. Its protein is CASSLAGGTSYETQYF.

Details on this clone: Other nucleotide sequences from this sample produce the same CDR3. The CDR3, as DNA: TGTGCCTGGAGTGTGGGGGGGCAGGGAGAGACCCAGTACTTC. The encoded protein is CAWSVGGQGETQYF. The J gene is TRBJ2-5, the V gene TRBV30; tentative D call: TRBD2 (7 bases). V shed 0 bases and J shed 4 bases, with 12 bases lying between them. CDR3 length: 14 residues. From germline, CDR1 is GTSNPN and CDR2 SVGIG (reference sequence).

The J gene is TRBJ2-3, the V gene TRBV7-3, with 8 bases that match TRBD2. The V gene end was trimmed by 5 bases and the J gene end by 2 bases; junction bases not matched to a gene: 6. Per the germline V gene, CDR1 is SGHTA and CDR2 is FQGTGA. The CDR3 extends over 15 amino acids. CDR3 nucleotide sequence: TGTGCCAGCAGCACGGGAGGGACCGCCACAGATACGCAGTATTTT. It specifies CASSTGGTATDTQYF.

The V call is TRBV27, the J call TRBJ1-5; TRBD1 might be the D (6 bases). V gave up 10 bases and J gave up 0 bases, with 13 bases separating them. The CDR3 spans 14 residues. Per germline, CDR1 MNHEY and CDR2 SMNVEV (reference sequence). CDR3 sequence reads: CAIARGGSNQPQHF. CDR3 in DNA: TGTGCCATCGCGAGAGGGGGTAGCAATCAGCCCCAGCATTTT.

The chain joins TRBV4-3 to TRBJ1-1; unclear D gene. Trimming removed 1 base from V and 3 bases from J, with 3 bases in between. CDR1 and CDR2 from the germline V gene are LGHNA and YSLEER. The CDR3 loop spans 12 amino acids. The CDR3 DNA is TGCGCCAGCAGCCAAGGGTACACTGAAGCTTTCTTT. This gives the protein CASSQGYTEAFF.

This clone occurred once. The chain couples TRBV30 to TRBJ1-6, with TRBD1 as a possible D gene (6 bases). Germline lookup yields CDR1 GTSNPN and CDR2 SVGIG (reference sequence). This CDR3 is 13 amino acids long. The germline V and J ends were trimmed by 1 base and 8 bases, with 9 bases remaining between them. The CDR3 sequence: CAWSGAGDSPLHF. The CDR3 DNA follows: TGTGCCTGGAGTGGGGCAGGGGATTCACCCCTCCACTTT.

The V call is TRBV5-1, the J call TRBJ2-5, with 14 positions matching TRBD2. The CDR3 sequence is 17 residues long. The V and J ends lost 4 bases and 4 bases, in that order; junction bases with no gene match: 9. The germline V gene encodes CDR1 SGHRS and CDR2 YFSETQ. The CDR3 region has the DNA TGCGCCAGCAGCGGCGGACTAGCGGGAGGCCAAGGAGAGACCCAGTACTTC. Its translation: CASSGGLAGGQGETQYF.

The chain carries TRBV28 and TRBJ2-2; 7 bases fit TRBD1. The length of the CDR3 is 14 residues. The ends lost 7 bases at V and 4 bases at J; junction bases unmatched: 6. The germline V gene encodes CDR1 MDHEN and CDR2 SYDVKM. The CDR3 spells CASTWTGGTGELFF. Here the CDR3 DNA reads TGTGCCAGCACATGGACAGGCGGCACCGGGGAGCTGTTTTTT. The entire variable domain, with the rest obtained from reference TRBV28 and TRBJ2-2, is as follows: DVKVTQSSRYLVKRTGEKVFLECVQDMDHENMFWYRQDPGLGLRLIYFSYDVKMKEKGDIPEGYSVSREKKERFSLILESASTNQTSMYLCASTWTGGTGELFFGEGSRLTVL.

V and J are TRBV9 and TRBJ1-1; the D gene is possibly TRBD1 (5 bases). The germline V gene encodes CDR1 SGDLS and CDR2 YYNGEE. Trimming removed 2 bases from V and 4 bases from J, with 12 bases in between. The CDR3 spans 14 residues. The CDR3 DNA sequence: TGTGCCAGCAGCGTGGGGGGGAGTGGCACTGAAGCTTTCTTT. Translation: CASSVGGSGTEAFF. The variable domain in full, completed from reference TRBV9 and TRBJ1-1, reads DSGVTQTPKHLITATGQRVTLRCSPRSGDLSVYWYQQSLDQGLQFLIQYYNGEERAKGNILERFSAQQFPDLHSELNLSSLELGDSALYFCASSVGGSGTEAFFGQGTRLTVV.

This clone was detected only a few times. The J gene is TRBJ1-2, the V gene TRBV7-2, with a tentative D call TRBD1 (6 bases). Deletions cut 2 bases from V and 10 bases from J, with 14 bases between. The CDR3 is 13 residues long. Per germline, CDR1 SGHTA and CDR2 FQGNSA. CDR3 nucleotides: TGTGCCAGCAGCTTATCGGGGGCGCCCTTCTACACCTTC. This sequence encodes CASSLSGAPFYTF.

V is TRBV5-1 and J is TRBJ2-7, with D hard to call. This CDR3 region has 15 residues. Trimming shortened V by 5 bases and J by 7 bases, and 22 bases separated the two germline ends. CDR1 and CDR2 (germline): SGHRS, YFSETQ. The CDR3 DNA sequence: TGCGCCAGCAGACCGAATTTGGGCCCCTACCTAGAGCAGTACTTC. Residues: CASRPNLGPYLEQYF.

The chain is built from TRBV10-3 and TRBJ2-5; D remains ambiguous. The CDR3 covers 13 residues. Trimming stripped 4 bases from V and 3 bases from J, with 9 bases between. Per the germline V gene, CDR1 is ENHRY and CDR2 is SYGVKD. The CDR3 DNA is TGTGCCATCAGTGTAGGAGAAAAAGAGACCCAGTACTTC. The encoded protein is CAISVGEKETQYF.

The gene calls are TRBV18 and TRBJ2-5, with a possible D match to TRBD1 (6 bases). V dropped 5 bases and J dropped 1 base, with 14 bases sitting between them. Germline CDR1 KGHSH, CDR2 LQKENI. There are 15 residues in the CDR3. The CDR3 DNA reads TGTGCCAGCTCATCCGAAAGGACAGTCCAAGAGACCCAGTACTTC. This translates into CASSSERTVQETQYF.

This chain links TRBV19 with TRBJ2-7; D remains ambiguous. CDR3 length: 11 amino acids. The V gene's germline CDR1 is LNHDA and CDR2 SQIVND (reference sequence). Trimming cost V 4 bases and J 6 bases, with 7 bases left between them. The CDR3 loop reads CASSNFLEQYF. The DNA of the CDR3 is TGTGCCAGTAGTAATTTTCTCGAGCAGTACTTC.

The chain combines TRBV2 with TRBJ1-2; D not resolved. CDR1 and CDR2 (germline): SNHLY, FYNNEI. The CDR3 contains 17 residues. The V end was cut by 2 bases, the J end by 8 bases, with 24 bases between. CDR3: CASSETGSPRLSMGYTF. CDR3 nucleotide sequence: TGTGCCAGCAGTGAAACCGGATCACCAAGGCTATCGATGGGCTACACCTTC.

The rearrangement joins TRBV7-9 to TRBJ1-3; no firm D call. Trimming took off 3 bases at V and 0 bases at J, with 9 bases between the two ends. This CDR3 is 15 amino acids long. Per germline, CDR1 SEHNR and CDR2 FQNEAQ (reference sequence). The CDR3 bases are TGTGCCAGCAGCTTTATAGAGAGCTCTGGAAACACCATATATTTT. Residues: CASSFIESSGNTIYF.

In this sample, this clone turned up a few times. V is TRBV6-5 and J is TRBJ2-1; TRBD2 might be the D (5 bases). Trimming stripped 6 bases from V and 7 bases from J, with 10 bases between. The CDR3 loop spans 12 amino acids. Germline-derived CDR1 and CDR2 are MNHEY and SVGAGI. The CDR3 coding sequence is TGTGCCAGCAGGTTCGGCGGGAATGAGCAGTTCTTC. Protein sequence: CASRFGGNEQFF.

The CDR3 spells CASTPGDRRNSPLHF. The CDR3 nucleotides are TGTGCCAGCACCCCGGGGGACAGGCGAAATTCACCCCTCCACTTT. The J gene is TRBJ1-6, the V gene TRBV6-5; 8 nucleotides match TRBD1. This CDR3 has 15 residues. Germline trimming cut 7 bases from V and 7 bases from J; bases unmatched to any gene: 9. Germline V gene data show CDR1 as MNHEY and CDR2 as SVGAGI.

The V and J genes are TRBV7-8 and TRBJ1-4; TRBD1 might be the D (6 bases). The germline gives CDR1 SGHVS, CDR2 FQNEAQ. The CDR3 has 15 amino acids. V was cut by 0 bases and J by 7 bases, with 12 bases left in between. CDR3 sequence (DNA): TGTGCCAGCAGCTTAGCAGCGGGGGGCGGTGAAAAACTGTTTTTT. It yields the protein CASSLAAGGGEKLFF.

J is TRBJ1-1 and V is TRBV29-1; no clear D. The germline V and J ends were trimmed by 8 bases and 5 bases, with 12 bases remaining between them. The CDR3 extends over 11 amino acids. Germline assignment: CDR1 SQVTM and CDR2 ANQGSEA. The CDR3 protein is CSYVGNTEAFF. The CDR3 coding sequence is TGCAGCTACGTGGGAAATACTGAAGCTTTCTTT.